These T cell receptor beta chains were read from a single sample in a study of blood T cell repertoires in COVID-19. TCRdb's copy holds only in-frame clones and misses some; the assay was immunoSEQ multiplex PCR. The table has about 150,000 clones, about nine tenths seen once. Sequences were obtained from peripheral blood. All receptors derive from an older woman with active or convalescent COVID-19. CDR3s include the opening cysteine and the closing phenylalanine or tryptophan. The order of the fields is clone size, D gene, V gene, CDR3 length, J gene, CDR3 protein, CDR3 DNA. A D gene is named only where the DNA matches it firmly. The listing skips clone size in some rows; elsewhere it reads once, few, many or a size class.

abundance: .; d_gene: .; v_gene: TRBV10-3; len: 15; j_gene: TRBJ1-1; CDR3aa: CAISEGGAMNTEAFF; CDR3nt: TGTGCCATCAGTGAGGGGGGGGCTATGAACACTGAAGCTTTCTTT
abundance: .; d_gene: TRBD1; v_gene: TRBV9; len: 16; j_gene: TRBJ1-5; CDR3aa: CASSVAGTGGKQPQHF; CDR3nt: TGTGCCAGCAGCGTAGCGGGGACAGGTGGAAAACAGCCCCAGCATTTT
abundance: .; d_gene: .; v_gene: TRBV7-2; len: 14; j_gene: TRBJ1-1; CDR3aa: CASSLSYRDSEAFF; CDR3nt: TGTGCCAGCAGCTTAAGTTACCGGGACTCTGAAGCTTTCTTT
abundance: .; d_gene: .; v_gene: TRBV5-6; len: 13; j_gene: TRBJ2-7; CDR3aa: CASSLAGKYEQYF; CDR3nt: TGTGCCAGCAGCTTGGCCGGGAAGTACGAGCAGTACTTC
abundance: .; d_gene: .; v_gene: TRBV5-5; len: 13; j_gene: TRBJ2-5; CDR3aa: CASSLPPEGTQYF; CDR3nt: TGTGCCAGCAGCTTGCCACCGGAGGGGACCCAGTACTTC
abundance: once; d_gene: .; v_gene: TRBV5-1; len: 15; j_gene: TRBJ2-1; CDR3aa: CASSLAGGGFNEQFF; CDR3nt: TGCGCCAGCAGCTTGGCGGGGGGCGGTTTCAATGAGCAGTTCTTC
abundance: .; d_gene: TRBD1; v_gene: TRBV15; len: 15; j_gene: TRBJ2-3; CDR3aa: CATSENRGSTDTQYF; CDR3nt: TGTGCCACCAGCGAGAACAGGGGGAGCACAGATACGCAGTATTTT
abundance: .; d_gene: TRBD1; v_gene: TRBV5-1; len: 14; j_gene: TRBJ2-7; CDR3aa: CASSVSGGPYEQYF; CDR3nt: TGCGCCAGCAGCGTTTCAGGGGGTCCCTACGAGCAGTACTTC
abundance: .; d_gene: .; v_gene: TRBV6-4; len: 13; j_gene: TRBJ1-5; CDR3aa: CASSVQQGQPQHF; CDR3nt: TGTGCCAGCAGTGTCCAACAGGGACAGCCCCAGCATTTT
abundance: few; d_gene: .; v_gene: TRBV18; len: 14; j_gene: TRBJ1-2; CDR3aa: CASSRSGSGGYDTF; CDR3nt: TGTGCCAGCTCCCGCTCCGGGTCCGGGGGGTATGACACCTTC
abundance: once; d_gene: .; v_gene: TRBV5-1; len: 13; j_gene: TRBJ2-3; CDR3aa: CASRTPFTDTQYF; CDR3nt: TGCGCCAGCAGGACACCCTTCACAGATACGCAGTATTTT
abundance: few; d_gene: TRBD1; v_gene: TRBV5-5; len: 17; j_gene: TRBJ1-6; CDR3aa: CASSARTGGASNSPLHF; CDR3nt: TGTGCCAGCAGCGCCAGAACAGGGGGCGCCTCTAATTCACCCCTCCACTTT
abundance: .; d_gene: .; v_gene: TRBV20-1; len: 11; j_gene: TRBJ1-2; CDR3aa: CSAPGVGGYTF; CDR3nt: TGCAGTGCCCCCGGGGTCGGTGGCTACACCTTC
abundance: .; d_gene: .; v_gene: TRBV12-3/TRBV12-4; len: 13; j_gene: TRBJ2-2; CDR3aa: CASSKQGFGELFF; CDR3nt: TGTGCCAGCAGTAAACAGGGTTTCGGGGAGCTGTTTTTT
abundance: .; d_gene: TRBD2; v_gene: TRBV2; len: 16; j_gene: TRBJ2-1; CDR3aa: CASVSQVAGGQGEQFF; CDR3nt: TGTGCCAGCGTTTCTCAGGTAGCGGGGGGTCAGGGTGAGCAGTTCTTC
abundance: .; d_gene: TRBD2; v_gene: TRBV15; len: 16; j_gene: TRBJ2-1; CDR3aa: CATSFGLAGGPNEQFF; CDR3nt: TGTGCCACCAGCTTCGGACTAGCGGGGGGGCCAAATGAGCAGTTCTTC
abundance: .; d_gene: TRBD1; v_gene: TRBV4-3; len: 16; j_gene: TRBJ1-4; CDR3aa: CASSQVPGQGLFRLFF; CDR3nt: TGCGCCAGCAGCCAAGTCCCGGGACAGGGACTATTTAGACTGTTTTTT
abundance: .; d_gene: .; v_gene: TRBV7-9; len: 15; j_gene: TRBJ1-6; CDR3aa: CASSLDQGGNSPLHF; CDR3nt: TGTGCCAGCAGCTTAGATCAGGGTGGGAATTCACCCCTCCACTTT
abundance: .; d_gene: .; v_gene: TRBV6-5; len: 15; j_gene: TRBJ1-5; CDR3aa: CASTDETGLNQPQHF; CDR3nt: TGTGCCAGCACCGACGAGACAGGCTTAAATCAGCCCCAGCATTTT
abundance: .; d_gene: TRBD1; v_gene: TRBV7-9; len: 17; j_gene: TRBJ1-2; CDR3aa: CASSPSPGGPPSYGYTF; CDR3nt: TGTGCCAGCAGCCCCAGTCCAGGGGGCCCCCCTAGCTATGGCTACACCTTC
abundance: .; d_gene: TRBD1; v_gene: TRBV12-3/TRBV12-4; len: 13; j_gene: TRBJ2-1; CDR3aa: CASRADRAHEQFF; CDR3nt: TGTGCCAGCAGAGCCGACAGGGCCCATGAGCAGTTCTTC
abundance: once; d_gene: .; v_gene: TRBV25-1; len: 16; j_gene: TRBJ2-4; CDR3aa: CASSDSGPLAKNIQYF; CDR3nt: TGTGCCAGCAGTGACTCAGGCCCCCTAGCCAAAAACATTCAGTACTTC
abundance: .; d_gene: TRBD1; v_gene: TRBV20-1; len: 11; j_gene: TRBJ1-2; CDR3aa: CSATPGGAYTF; CDR3nt: TGCAGTGCTACGCCAGGGGGAGCCTACACCTTC
abundance: .; d_gene: .; v_gene: TRBV6-2/TRBV6-3; len: 12; j_gene: TRBJ1-2; CDR3aa: CASSSSGYGYTF; CDR3nt: TGTGCCAGCAGTTCGTCAGGGTATGGCTACACCTTC
abundance: .; d_gene: TRBD1; v_gene: TRBV7-2; len: 13; j_gene: TRBJ1-1; CDR3aa: CASSSTGIPEAFF; CDR3nt: TGTGCCAGCAGCTCGACAGGGATCCCTGAAGCTTTCTTT
abundance: .; d_gene: .; v_gene: TRBV28; len: 15; j_gene: TRBJ1-5; CDR3aa: CASRLQVYSNQPQHF; CDR3nt: TGTGCCAGCAGGTTACAGGTTTATAGCAATCAGCCCCAGCATTTT
abundance: .; d_gene: .; v_gene: TRBV9; len: 15; j_gene: TRBJ1-1; CDR3aa: CASSVGSRAATEAFF; CDR3nt: TGTGCCAGCAGCGTAGGTTCGAGGGCGGCCACTGAAGCTTTCTTT
abundance: .; d_gene: TRBD1; v_gene: TRBV10-3; len: 14; j_gene: TRBJ1-4; CDR3aa: CAISPGQGAEKLFF; CDR3nt: TGTGCCATCAGCCCGGGACAGGGGGCCGAAAAACTGTTTTTT
abundance: few; d_gene: .; v_gene: TRBV7-8; len: 16; j_gene: TRBJ2-2; CDR3aa: CASSPPLRFFTGELFF; CDR3nt: TGTGCCAGCAGTCCCCCGCTCAGGTTTTTTACCGGGGAGCTGTTTTTT
abundance: once; d_gene: .; v_gene: TRBV19; len: 15; j_gene: TRBJ1-4; CDR3aa: CASSTAGSGGEKLFF; CDR3nt: TGTGCCAGTAGTACCGCCGGGTCCGGAGGGGAAAAACTGTTTTTT
abundance: .; d_gene: TRBD1; v_gene: TRBV6-5; len: 15; j_gene: TRBJ2-3; CDR3aa: CASRDRGASTDTQYF; CDR3nt: TGTGCCAGCAGAGACAGGGGGGCTAGCACAGATACGCAGTATTTT
abundance: .; d_gene: .; v_gene: TRBV6-5; len: 15; j_gene: TRBJ2-2; CDR3aa: CASSYPAGASGELFF; CDR3nt: TGTGCCAGCAGTTACCCCGCGGGGGCGTCAGGGGAGCTGTTTTTT
abundance: .; d_gene: .; v_gene: TRBV3-1/TRBV3-2; len: 15; j_gene: TRBJ2-3; CDR3aa: CASSQGVAGTDTQYF; CDR3nt: TGTGCCAGCAGCCAAGGGGTTGCGGGGACAGATACGCAGTATTTT
abundance: .; d_gene: .; v_gene: TRBV7-8; len: 16; j_gene: TRBJ1-5; CDR3aa: CASSLGSGVGNQPQHF; CDR3nt: TGTGCCAGCAGCTTAGGATCAGGGGTGGGCAATCAGCCCCAGCATTTT
abundance: .; d_gene: .; v_gene: TRBV7-3; len: 16; j_gene: TRBJ2-1; CDR3aa: CASSSHTGLSYNEQFF; CDR3nt: TGTGCCAGCAGCTCCCATACAGGCCTCTCCTACAATGAGCAGTTCTTC
abundance: few; d_gene: .; v_gene: TRBV19; len: 15; j_gene: TRBJ1-5; CDR3aa: CASSMTGRGDQPQHF; CDR3nt: TGTGCCAGTAGTATGACGGGCAGGGGAGATCAGCCCCAGCATTTT
abundance: .; d_gene: TRBD1; v_gene: TRBV4-1; len: 15; j_gene: TRBJ1-2; CDR3aa: CASSQVGDRDAGYTF; CDR3nt: TGCGCCAGCAGCCAAGTAGGGGACAGGGATGCTGGCTACACCTTC
abundance: many; d_gene: TRBD2; v_gene: TRBV11-2; len: 18; j_gene: TRBJ2-4; CDR3aa: CASSLQRGTSGTKNIQYF; CDR3nt: TGTGCCAGCAGCCTGCAAAGGGGGACTAGCGGAACCAAAAACATTCAGTACTTC
abundance: .; d_gene: TRBD2; v_gene: TRBV7-2; len: 18; j_gene: TRBJ2-1; CDR3aa: CASSLAGSGGGAYNEQFF; CDR3nt: TGTGCCAGCAGCTTAGCGGGGAGCGGCGGGGGGGCCTACAATGAGCAGTTCTTC
abundance: few; d_gene: TRBD1; v_gene: TRBV18; len: 17; j_gene: TRBJ2-1; CDR3aa: CASSPTETGAYYNEQFF; CDR3nt: TGTGCCAGCTCACCGACCGAGACAGGGGCCTACTACAATGAGCAGTTCTTC
abundance: .; d_gene: TRBD1; v_gene: TRBV3-1/TRBV3-2; len: 17; j_gene: TRBJ1-5; CDR3aa: CASSQAAGGYSNQPQHF; CDR3nt: TGTGCCAGCAGCCAGGCAGCAGGGGGGTATAGCAATCAGCCCCAGCATTTT
abundance: .; d_gene: .; v_gene: TRBV7-2; len: 18; j_gene: TRBJ2-5; CDR3aa: CASSLTRTNGGDQETQYF; CDR3nt: TGTGCCAGCAGCTTAACTCGGACTAACGGGGGAGATCAAGAGACCCAGTACTTC
abundance: .; d_gene: .; v_gene: TRBV24-1; len: 13; j_gene: TRBJ2-2; CDR3aa: CATSDSGSGELFF; CDR3nt: TGTGCCACCAGTGATTCAGGATCCGGGGAGCTGTTTTTT
abundance: .; d_gene: TRBD2; v_gene: TRBV5-5; len: 16; j_gene: TRBJ2-1; CDR3aa: CASSPISSGGFNEQFF; CDR3nt: TGTGCCAGCAGCCCAATTTCTAGCGGGGGTTTCAATGAGCAGTTCTTC
abundance: .; d_gene: .; v_gene: TRBV16; len: 15; j_gene: TRBJ1-4; CDR3aa: CASSQTRTDNEKLFF; CDR3nt: TGTGCCAGCAGCCAAACTCGGACAGATAATGAAAAACTGTTTTTT